These 25 T cell receptor beta chains came from one sample sequenced in a study of T cells in Graves' hyperthyroidism and ophthalmopathy. It was RNA transcripts that yielded the amplified TCR beta CDR3 regions. The primer set for the first-round RT-PCR of the TCR CDR3 was HTBI. TCRdb recomputed calls from the multiplex PCR reads with MiXCR, one row per CDR3 protein. This table has a few hundred thousand distinct CDR3 sequences, less than 25% appearing once. Sample: blood. These receptors were obtained from a man in his late teens or twenties with Graves' hyperthyroidism.

This clonotype has only a few counts. The J gene is TRBJ2-5, the V gene TRBV9, with 7 bases lining up with TRBD2. CDR3 size: 12 residues. Per germline, CDR1 SGDLS and CDR2 YYNGEE. After removal of 7 bases from V and 4 bases from J, the junction contained 4 bases not matched to a gene. CDR3 residues: CASRGESETQYF. CDR3 coding DNA: TGTGCCAGCCGGGGGGAATCAGAGACCCAGTACTTC. The full variable domain, completed using reference TRBV9 and TRBJ2-5, is DSGVTQTPKHLITATGQRVTLRCSPRSGDLSVYWYQQSLDQGLQFLIQYYNGEERAKGNILERFSAQQFPDLHSELNLSSLELGDSALYFCASRGESETQYFGPGTRLLVL.

At least ten counts were recorded for this clonotype. The J gene is TRBJ2-7, the V gene TRBV5-6; D is uncertain. Trimming stripped 3 bases from V and 1 base from J, with 11 bases between. The CDR3 is made up of 14 amino acids. In germline, CDR1 is SGHDT, CDR2 YYEEEE. The CDR3 region has the DNA TGTGCCAGCAGCTCTAAGAGTAGGTCCTACGAGCAGTACTTC. Its protein is CASSSKSRSYEQYF.

This clonotype has a count of ten or more. The chain combines TRBV12-3 or TRBV12-4 with TRBJ2-7; TRBD1 might be the D (6 bases). Trimming took 2 bases from V and 4 from J, leaving 9 bases between them. This CDR3 is 13 amino acids long. CDR3 nucleotide sequence: TGTGCCAGCAGTTTACAGGGGCGGTACGAGCAGTACTTC. Its protein product is CASSLQGRYEQYF.

There are many counts of this clonotype. V gene TRBV28 combines with J gene TRBJ1-5; D call uncertain. Between the trimmed V and J ends, which lost 6 bases and 4 bases, there was a span of 13 bases. Germline CDR1 MDHEN, CDR2 SYDVKM. CDR3 length: 14 residues. The CDR3 loop is CASSTSGRNQPQHF. CDR3 nucleotide sequence: TGTGCCAGCAGCACCTCGGGAAGAAATCAGCCCCAGCATTTT.

This clonotype was recorded many times. This chain uses TRBV12-5 with TRBJ1-1, with TRBD1 matching 7 bases. From germline, CDR1 is LGHNT and CDR2 FRNRAP. Trimming cost V 2 bases and J 4 bases; bases outside gene matches: 1. This CDR3 region has 13 residues. In DNA, the CDR3 is TGTGCTAGTGGTTTGCCAGGGGGCACTGAAGCTTTCTTT. This gives the protein CASGLPGGTEAFF.

The genes are TRBV28 and TRBJ1-1, with TRBD1 matching over 7 bases. The trim removed 4 bases at V and 6 bases at J, leaving 11 bases unmatched. There are 15 residues in the CDR3. The germline gives CDR1 MDHEN, CDR2 SYDVKM. CDR3 loop: CASSWVAGGGAEAFF. The CDR3 DNA reads as TGTGCCAGCAGTTGGGTGGCAGGGGGGGGGGCTGAAGCTTTCTTT.

The chain carries TRBV30 and TRBJ2-2; D is possibly TRBD2 (5 bases). This CDR3 comprises 15 residues. V gave up 3 bases and J gave up 4 bases, with 15 bases separating them. Germline-derived CDR1 and CDR2 are GTSNPN and SVGIG (reference sequence). The CDR3 nucleotides read TGTGCCTGGAGAGGATGGTTGGGGAGCACCGGGGAGCTGTTTTTT. It translates to CAWRGWLGSTGELFF. Full variable domain (rest looked up from reference TRBV30 and TRBJ2-2): SQTIHQWPATLVQPVGSPLSLECTVEGTSNPNLYWYRQAAGRGLQLLFYSVGIGQISSEVPQNLSASRPQDRQFILSSKKLLLSDSGFYLCAWRGWLGSTGELFFGEGSRLTVL.

The chain uses TRBV6-5 and TRBJ1-5, with 7 bases aligning to TRBD1. CDR1 and CDR2 (germline): MNHEY, SVGAGI. Germline trimming cut 2 bases from V and 4 bases from J; bases unmatched to any gene: 5. This CDR3 is 15 amino acids long. This CDR3 is CASSYTAGGNQPQHF. CDR3 DNA sequence: TGTGCCAGCAGTTACACGGCAGGGGGGAATCAGCCCCAGCATTTT.

This clonotype was observed many times. J is TRBJ1-2 and V is TRBV6-1; 7 bases are shared with TRBD1. The CDR3 contains 16 residues. V shed 3 bases and J 2 bases; nucleotides not matched to a gene: 9. The germline V gene has CDR1 MNHNS and CDR2 SASEGT. CDR3 bases: TGTGCCAGCAGTGATACACAGGGGCAATGGAACTATGGCTACACCTTC. Its translation is CASSDTQGQWNYGYTF.

This clonotype was seen more than once but under ten times. The chain has TRBV29-1 and TRBJ1-1, with D uncertain. In germline, CDR1 is SQVTM, CDR2 ANQGSEA. The CDR3 is 14 amino acids. Trimming shortened V by 4 bases and J by 2 bases, and 14 bases separated the two germline ends. The CDR3 nucleotides read TGCAGCGTTGTACGGTGCGGATACAACACTGAAGCTTTCTTT. This sequence encodes CSVVRCGYNTEAFF.

In this sample, this clonotype turned up many times. V and J are TRBV5-6 and TRBJ2-7; maybe TRBD1 (5 bases). This CDR3 comprises 14 residues. The ends were cut back, 4 bases at V and 2 bases at J, with 13 bases in the middle. Germline V lookup: CDR1 SGHDT, CDR2 YYEEEE. The CDR3 DNA reads TGTGCCAGCAGCATCTACGACAGACCCTACGAGCAGTACTTC. Its translation is CASSIYDRPYEQYF.

This clonotype was recorded at least ten times. A read error may produce the germline difference seen at one junction end. The genes are TRBV28 and TRBJ2-5; D perhaps matches TRBD1 (6 bases). The CDR3 runs 14 residues. Per germline, CDR1 MDHEN and CDR2 SYDVKM. For the CDR3, the DNA is TGCGCCAGCAGCTTGTTGGGGGCCCAAGAGACCCAGTACTTC. Protein sequence: CASSLLGAQETQYF.

The genes are TRBV28 and TRBJ1-2, with TRBD1 matching over 9 bases. J lost 2 bases, V lost 6 bases, and 10 bases had no gene match. This CDR3 comprises 16 residues. CDR1 MDHEN and CDR2 SYDVKM come from the germline V gene. In nucleotides, the CDR3 is TGTGCCAGCAGCCTAACCGGGACAGGGCGCAACTATGGCTACACCTTC. This codes for CASSLTGTGRNYGYTF.

This clonotype has ten or more counts. The V call is TRBV19, the J call TRBJ1-1; TRBD1 is a possible D gene (5 bases). CDR3 length equals 13 residues. Looked up from germline, CDR1 is LNHDA and CDR2 is SQIVND (reference sequence). V was shortened by 8 bases and J by 4 bases, with 14 bases between the two germline ends. The CDR3 sequence: CASGGTIGTEAFF. The CDR3 nucleotides are TGTGCCAGTGGCGGGACGATTGGCACTGAAGCTTTCTTT.

This clonotype showed up many times. The chain is built from TRBV7-2 and TRBJ1-1; tentatively, D is TRBD1 (6 bases). V lost 4 bases, J lost 14 bases, and 20 bases lay in between. Germline V gene lookup returns CDR1 SGHTA and CDR2 FQGNSA. The CDR3 is 13 amino acids. CDR3 DNA sequence: TGTGCCAGCAGCTACACCGGGACACCCGCTATCTTCTTT. Residues: CASSYTGTPAIFF.

The chain employs TRBV12-3 or TRBV12-4 and TRBJ2-5; 10 bases are a match to TRBD1. J lost 5 bases, V lost 3 bases, and 6 bases had no gene match. The length of the CDR3 is 15 residues. CDR3 loop: CASSFRQGAGETQYF. CDR3 bases: TGTGCCAGCAGTTTTAGACAGGGGGCTGGGGAGACCCAGTACTTC.

This clonotype was found many times. V usage is TRBV20-1 and J usage is TRBJ1-1; unclear D gene. The CDR3 runs 16 residues. Trimming took 1 base from V and 3 from J, leaving 18 bases between them. Germline CDR1 is DFQATT and CDR2 is SNEGSKA (reference sequence). CDR3 residues: CSARGNTERVDTEAFF. CDR3 nucleotides: TGCAGTGCTAGAGGAAATACGGAAAGGGTTGACACTGAAGCTTTCTTT.

This clonotype has a count of ten or more. V and J are TRBV15 and TRBJ1-2; 7 bases align to TRBD1. This CDR3 spans 16 amino acids. Unmatched junction bases numbered 8, after V lost 1 base and J lost 3 bases. Germline CDR1 and CDR2: LNHNV and YYDKDF (reference sequence). The CDR3 sequence is CATSRVGPGQYYGYTF. As DNA, the CDR3 is TGTGCCACCAGCAGAGTGGGGCCGGGACAGTACTATGGCTACACCTTC.

Worth noting for this clonotype: At one of its ends the junction is not consistent with the germline gene, which may arise from a read error. The rearrangement joins TRBV6-2 or TRBV6-3 to TRBJ2-2; 10 bases match TRBD2. The CDR3 length is 17 residues. Germline assignment: CDR1 MNHEY and CDR2 SVGEGT. CDR3 nucleotide sequence: TGTGCCAGCAGTTATCCCGATAGCGGGGGGAACGCCGGGGAGCTGTTTTTT. This encodes CASSYPDSGGNAGELFF.

The chain has TRBV6-2 or TRBV6-3 and TRBJ2-7; tentatively, D is TRBD1 or TRBD2 (5 bases each). In germline, CDR1 is MNHEY, CDR2 SVGEGT. The CDR3 length is 13 residues. V shed 4 bases and J shed 3 bases, with 10 bases lying between them. For the CDR3, the DNA is TGTGCCAGCAGTTCAACGAGGGGCTACGAGCAGTACTTC. This encodes CASSSTRGYEQYF.

This clonotype was seen ten or more times. The chain is built from TRBV20-1 and TRBJ1-2, with D possibly TRBD1 on 5 matching bases. The CDR3 contains 14 residues. Germline-derived CDR1 and CDR2 are DFQATT and SNEGSKA (reference sequence). With 6 bases removed from V and 3 bases from J, the gap between germline ends came to 17 bases. CDR3 bases: TGCAGTGCATTTGGGTCAGGGCCGGACTATGGCTACACCTTC. Residues: CSAFGSGPDYGYTF.

This clonotype was observed a few times. The rearrangement uses TRBV7-9 and TRBJ2-5, with 7 bases lining up with TRBD1. CDR3 size: 16 residues. Trimming at V came to 5 bases and at J to 4 bases, leaving 13 bases not matched to a gene. Germline V CDR1 and CDR2: SEHNR, FQNEAQ (reference sequence). The CDR3 coding sequence is TGTGCCAGCAGCCCCGACAGGGCGGTGTGGGGAGAGACCCAGTACTTC. As protein: CASSPDRAVWGETQYF.

At least ten counts were recorded for this clonotype. The chain combines TRBV19 with TRBJ1-2; D unresolved. Between the trimmed V and J ends, which lost 7 bases and 6 bases, there was a span of 6 bases. This CDR3 spans 10 amino acids. Germline CDR1 and CDR2: LNHDA and SQIVND (reference sequence). This chain's CDR3 is CASNGDGYTF. The CDR3 region has the DNA TGTGCCAGTAATGGGGATGGCTACACCTTC.

This clonotype was observed a few times. A read error may account for a junction end that differs from germline. This rearrangement joins TRBV9 to TRBJ2-2; weak D call: TRBD1 (7 bases). Per the germline V gene, CDR1 is SGDLS and CDR2 is YYNGEE. The CDR3 runs 17 residues. The CDR3 region has the DNA TGTGTCAGCAGCGTAGACGGCAGGGGGGTTTTGGCCGGGGAGCTGTTTTTT. It codes for CVSSVDGRGVLAGELFF. Full variable domain (remainder filled in from reference TRBV9 and TRBJ2-2): DSGVTQTPKHLITATGQRVTLRCSPRSGDLSVYWYQQSLDQGLQFLIQYYNGEERAKGNILERFSAQQFPDLHSELNLSSLELGDSALYFCVSSVDGRGVLAGELFFGEGSRLTVL.

This clonotype was counted at least ten times. The V gene is TRBV20-1, the J gene TRBJ2-5; 9 bases fit TRBD1. Looked up from germline, CDR1 is DFQATT and CDR2 is SNEGSKA (reference sequence). Trimming cost V 3 bases and J 2 bases; bases outside gene matches: 7. The CDR3 loop spans 15 amino acids. The CDR3 reads CSASYRDRAQETQYF. In DNA form, the CDR3 reads TGCAGTGCTAGCTACAGGGACAGGGCTCAAGAGACCCAGTACTTC.